This entry features one TCR beta chain sequence. Its antigen is currently unknown. Germline CDR1 and CDR2: SNHLY and FYNNEI. This CDR3 is built from 15 residues. V trimming: 3 bases; J trimming: 2 bases; junction bases outside the gene matches: 4. The PCR made use of 60 Vbeta and 13 Jbeta primers. Libraries were prepared by immunoSEQ multiplex PCR; TCRdb keeps only in-frame clonotypes and omits some of them. The sample has just over 150,000 clones; 82% are singletons. This specimen comes from a study of cytomegalovirus exposure and HLA in healthy donors. General study results and limits: Later analysis suggested links between common viral pathogens and several top significant clusters. A later analysis found that most CMV-associated TCR beta chains appeared HLA-restricted. A few CMV-associated chains were confirmed in vitro to be specific for CMV antigens.

The TCR comes from a woman aged 45-59 years in good health and CMV-seropositive. This sequence joins TRBV2 and TRBJ2-3; 8 bases map to TRBD1. Material: PBMCs. Here the CDR3 reads CASSEGQVPTDTQYF. In nucleotides, the CDR3 is TGTGCCAGCAGTGAGGGACAGGTACCCACAGATACGCAGTATTTT.